Shown below are 3 T cell receptor beta chains from a single sample sequenced in a study of early T cells in non-severe SARS-CoV-2 infection. In TCRdb, the 5' RACE reads were re-called with MiXCR into one record per CDR3 protein. The data hold some 40,000 distinct CDR3 sequences, with around 5% observed a single time. Material: whole blood. The receptors originated from an adult who was a healthcare worker with PCR-confirmed SARS-CoV-2 infection or an uninfected control (not recorded which).

This clonotype showed up many times. The V and J genes are TRBV20-1 and TRBJ2-1; D may correspond to TRBD1 or TRBD2 (5 bases each). The CDR3 spans 14 residues. Trimming removed 3 bases from V and 3 bases from J, with 12 bases in between. CDR1 and CDR2 from the germline V gene are DFQATT and SNEGSKA (reference sequence). CDR3 sequence: CSASPGLDYNEQFF. As DNA, the CDR3 is TGCAGTGCTAGTCCGGGGCTTGACTACAATGAGCAGTTCTTC.

This clonotype was observed at least ten times. The rearrangement uses TRBV7-2 and TRBJ2-1, with a possible D match to TRBD2 (7 bases). Germline V lookup: CDR1 SGHTA, CDR2 FQGNSA. V was pared by 1 base and J by 3 bases, with 13 bases between. The length of the CDR3 is 16 residues. CDR3 DNA: TGTGCCAGCAGCTTAGAGGGGGGGAACTTCTACAATGAGCAGTTCTTC. Residues: CASSLEGGNFYNEQFF.

This clonotype was seen only a few times. This chain links TRBV6-1 with TRBJ1-2; D ambiguous. V was pared by 6 bases and J by 8 bases, with 16 bases between. CDR3 length: 13 amino acids. Per germline, CDR1 MNHNS and CDR2 SASEGT. CDR3: CASSLGGVRGYTF. CDR3 sequence (DNA): TGTGCCAGCAGCCTGGGAGGAGTCCGGGGCTACACCTTC.